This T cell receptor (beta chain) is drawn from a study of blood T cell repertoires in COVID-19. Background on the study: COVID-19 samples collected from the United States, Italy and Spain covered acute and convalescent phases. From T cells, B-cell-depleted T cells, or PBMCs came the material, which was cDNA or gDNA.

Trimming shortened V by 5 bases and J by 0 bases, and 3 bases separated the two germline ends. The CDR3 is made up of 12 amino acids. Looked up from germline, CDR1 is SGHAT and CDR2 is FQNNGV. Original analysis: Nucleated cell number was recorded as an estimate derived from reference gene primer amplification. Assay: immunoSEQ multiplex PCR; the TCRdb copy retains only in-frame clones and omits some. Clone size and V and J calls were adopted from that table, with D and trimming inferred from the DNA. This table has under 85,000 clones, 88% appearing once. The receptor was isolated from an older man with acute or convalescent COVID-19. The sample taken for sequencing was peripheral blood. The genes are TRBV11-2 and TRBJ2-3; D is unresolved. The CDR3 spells CASSLSTDTQYF. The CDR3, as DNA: TGTGCCAGCAGCCTCAGCACAGATACGCAGTATTTT.